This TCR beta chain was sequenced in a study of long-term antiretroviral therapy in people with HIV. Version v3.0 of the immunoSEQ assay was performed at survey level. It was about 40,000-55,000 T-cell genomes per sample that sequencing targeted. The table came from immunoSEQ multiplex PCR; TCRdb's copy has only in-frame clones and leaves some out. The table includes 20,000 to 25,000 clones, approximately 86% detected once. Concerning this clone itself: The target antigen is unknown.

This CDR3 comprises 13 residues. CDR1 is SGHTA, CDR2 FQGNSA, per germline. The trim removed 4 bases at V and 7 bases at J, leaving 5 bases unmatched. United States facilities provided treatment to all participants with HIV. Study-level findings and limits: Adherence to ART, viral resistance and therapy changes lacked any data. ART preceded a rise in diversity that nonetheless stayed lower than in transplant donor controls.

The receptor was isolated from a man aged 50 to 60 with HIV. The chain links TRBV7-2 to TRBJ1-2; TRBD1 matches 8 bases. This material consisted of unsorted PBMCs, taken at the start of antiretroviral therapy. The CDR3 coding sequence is TGTGCCAGCAGCTCCCGGACAGGGACTGGCTACACCTTC. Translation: CASSSRTGTGYTF.